This T cell receptor beta chain was observed in a study of cytomegalovirus exposure and HLA in healthy donors. General study points: Being productive about 87% or about 30% of the time was typical of most TCR beta V segments in an earlier analysis. By a later analysis, the bulk of CMV-associated TCR beta chains appeared HLA-restricted.

Details on this clone: The antigen remains undetermined.

Primers: 60 Vbeta forward and 13 Jbeta reverse. The assay was immunoSEQ multiplex PCR, and TCRdb's table has in-frame clones only and misses some. Of 150,000 to 200,000 clones in the sample, roughly 80% were seen once. Sequencing was carried out using PBMCs. The TCR comes from a young man in good health and CMV-seropositive.

CDR3 in DNA: TGTGCCAGCAGCATACAGGGCGGGTATGGGGATACGCAGTATTTT. Its protein product is CASSIQGGYGDTQYF. V and J are TRBV7-3 and TRBJ2-3; D is perhaps TRBD1 (6 bases). With 5 bases removed from V and 6 bases from J, the gap between germline ends came to 18 bases. The CDR3 length is 15 residues. Per the germline V gene, CDR1 is SGHTA and CDR2 is FQGTGA.